Each of the 18 T cell receptor beta chains below was sequenced from the same sample in a study of T cells in Graves' hyperthyroidism and ophthalmopathy. The CDR3 regions of TCR beta were amplified from RNA transcripts. First-round RT-PCR of the TCR CDR3 relied on the HTBI primer set. Via MiXCR, TCRdb re-called the multiplex PCR reads, giving one row per CDR3 protein. Here the sample spans 550,000 to 650,000 distinct CDR3 sequences, approximately 15% being singletons. The sequencing sample was made of blood. These receptors were taken from a woman aged 25 to 45 with Graves' hyperthyroidism that later progressed to Graves' ophthalmopathy.

This clonotype was counted at least ten times. The rearrangement joins TRBV6-2 or TRBV6-3 to TRBJ1-2, with unresolved D. V lost 8 bases to trimming and J lost 2 bases, with 6 bases between them. Germline V gives CDR1 MNHEY, CDR2 SVGEGT. This CDR3 region has 11 residues. DNA of the CDR3: TGTGCCAGCGCTGCCAACTATGGCTACACCTTC. This codes for CASAANYGYTF.

This clonotype was counted between two and nine times. This sequence joins TRBV7-4 and TRBJ1-5; TRBD1 matches at 9 bases. The trim removed 5 bases at V and 6 bases at J, leaving 8 bases unmatched. Germline values: CDR1 SGHVT, CDR2 SQSDAQ. This CDR3 is 15 amino acids long. In DNA, the CDR3 is TGTGCCAGCAGCCCGTGCGGGACAGGGTTTCAGCCCCAGCATTTT. It is translated as CASSPCGTGFQPQHF.

This clonotype was recorded a few times. This chain uses TRBV7-2 with TRBJ2-4; D might be TRBD2 (6 bases). The CDR3 sequence is 14 residues long. Trimming stripped 5 bases from V and 6 bases from J, with 14 bases between. Looked up from germline, CDR1 is SGHTA and CDR2 is FQGNSA. The CDR3 is CASSQRRERNIQYF. For the CDR3, the DNA is TGTGCCAGCAGCCAACGCCGGGAGCGAAACATTCAGTACTTC.

This clonotype was recorded at least ten times. The rearrangement links TRBV7-9 to TRBJ1-2; 10 bases agree with TRBD1. Unmatched junction bases numbered 8, after V lost 4 bases and J lost 0 bases. Germline CDR1 reads SEHNR; CDR2 reads FQNEAQ (reference sequence). The CDR3 runs to 17 residues. The CDR3 is CASSSQTGGASNYGYTF. In DNA form, the CDR3 reads TGTGCCAGCAGCTCCCAGACAGGGGGCGCTTCTAACTATGGCTACACCTTC.

This clonotype was detected a few times. The chain is built from TRBV9 and TRBJ2-6, with 8 positions matching TRBD1. The V gene end was trimmed by 0 bases and the J gene end by 0 bases; junction bases not matched to a gene: 8. Germline lookup yields CDR1 SGDLS and CDR2 YYNGEE. This CDR3 is 19 amino acids long. CDR3 in DNA: TGTGCCAGCAGCGTAGCGCCGGGACAGGCGTACTCTGGGGCCAACGTCCTGACTTTC. Translating it yields CASSVAPGQAYSGANVLTF.

This clonotype was seen repeatedly, ten times or more. The chain combines TRBV12-3 or TRBV12-4 with TRBJ1-3, with a weak D call TRBD1 (6 bases). This CDR3 is built from 15 residues. V was trimmed by 4 bases and J by 0 bases, leaving 10 bases between them. Here the CDR3 reads CASSSTGSSGNTIYF. For the CDR3, the DNA is TGTGCCAGCAGTTCAACAGGGTCCTCTGGAAACACCATATATTTT.

The table lists this clonotype with a few counts. The chain carries TRBV28 and TRBJ1-2; D is perhaps TRBD1 (5 bases). V lost 5 bases and J lost 6, with 13 bases in between. The CDR3 totals 13 residues. Germline-derived CDR1 and CDR2 are MDHEN and SYDVKM. The CDR3 DNA reads TGTGCCAGCAGTCCATATCAGGGTCATGGCTACACCTTC. Its translation is CASSPYQGHGYTF.

The V gene is TRBV5-1, the J gene TRBJ1-5; weak D call: TRBD1 (6 bases). V dropped 0 bases and J dropped 2 bases, with 9 bases sitting between them. Germline V gives CDR1 SGHRS, CDR2 YFSETQ. This CDR3 is 15 amino acids long. This chain's CDR3 is CASSLGDTGNQPQHF. CDR3 DNA: TGCGCCAGCAGCTTGGGGGACACCGGCAATCAGCCCCAGCATTTT.

This clonotype occurred many times. J is TRBJ1-5 and V is TRBV6-1, with 9 bases matching TRBD1. The CDR3 extends over 14 amino acids. Germline CDR1 MNHNS, CDR2 SASEGT. V shed 6 bases, J shed 6 bases, and the junction held 6 bases outside the gene matches. DNA for the CDR3: TGTGCCAGCAGCGTCGGACAGGGGATTCAGCCCCAGCATTTT. It encodes CASSVGQGIQPQHF.

As for this clonotype: The junction and the germline gene differ at one end; a read error may be behind it. The chain is built from TRBV11-2 and TRBJ1-2; 7 nucleotides align to TRBD1. CDR3 length equals 16 residues. Germline V lookup: CDR1 SGHAT, CDR2 FQNNGV. The CDR3 protein is CASRRDTGTENYGYTF. CDR3 bases: TGTGCCAGCAGACGAGACACCGGGACAGAGAACTATGGCTATACCTTC.

This clonotype was counted only a few times. This rearrangement joins TRBV7-2 to TRBJ2-7, with a weak D call TRBD1 (6 bases). The length of the CDR3 is 15 residues. The germline V gene encodes CDR1 SGHTA and CDR2 FQGNSA. V was trimmed by 5 bases and J by 6 bases, leaving 20 bases between them. The DNA of the CDR3 is TGTGCCAGCAGCCCCCTAGACAGGACCTACGTCGAGCAGTACTTC. Protein product: CASSPLDRTYVEQYF.

The table lists this clonotype with many counts. The chain is built from TRBV2 and TRBJ1-2, with 8 bases aligning to TRBD1. In germline, CDR1 is SNHLY, CDR2 FYNNEI. The CDR3 totals 13 residues. The V segment lost 9 bases and the J segment 0 bases; nucleotides outside the gene matches: 3. CDR3 in amino acids: CARWDRSNYGYTF. As DNA, the CDR3 is TGTGCCAGATGGGACAGGTCTAACTATGGCTACACCTTC.

This clonotype was seen many times. Written as DNA, the CDR3 is TGTGCCAGTAAATCTAGATGGGACAGCAATCAGCCCCAGCATTTT. Protein product: CASKSRWDSNQPQHF. The chain employs TRBV19 and TRBJ1-5; possibly TRBD1 for D (5 bases). V dropped 7 bases and J dropped 1 base, with 14 bases sitting between them. The CDR3 contains 15 residues. Germline V gene sequence: CDR1 LNHDA, CDR2 SQIVND (reference sequence).

This clonotype was detected a few times. The genes are TRBV20-1 and TRBJ2-1; D is possibly TRBD2 (6 bases). Trimming took 5 bases from V and 0 from J, leaving 11 bases between them. CDR1 is DFQATT, CDR2 SNEGSKA, per germline (reference sequence). There are 14 residues in the CDR3. CDR3 nucleotides: TGCAGTGCTGCCCCGGGACTCTCCTACAATGAGCAGTTCTTC. Translation: CSAAPGLSYNEQFF.

This clonotype was recorded at least ten times. The V call is TRBV3-1, the J call TRBJ1-6; unclear D gene. The CDR3 covers 14 residues. Deletions cut 0 bases from V and 10 bases from J, with 10 bases between. Per the germline V gene, CDR1 is LGHDT and CDR2 is YNNKEL (reference sequence). CDR3 loop: CASSQEEGRSPLHF. The DNA for the CDR3 is TGTGCCAGCAGCCAAGAGGAGGGCCGGTCACCCCTCCACTTT.

J is TRBJ2-1 and V is TRBV5-7; maybe TRBD1 (5 bases). TRBV5-7 qualifies as an ORF whose function is uncertain. Trimming shortened V by 2 bases and J by 5 bases, and 17 bases separated the two germline ends. This CDR3 is 16 amino acids long. CDR3 protein: CASSFSRQGNNNEQFF. In nucleotides, the CDR3 is TGTGCCAGCAGCTTCTCTCGGCAGGGCAATAACAATGAGCAGTTCTTC.

The chain carries TRBV20-1 and TRBJ2-5, with 7 bases aligning to TRBD2. Germline V gene lookup returns CDR1 DFQATT and CDR2 SNEGSKA (reference sequence). With 3 bases clipped from V and 4 bases from J, the junction kept 8 bases outside the gene matches. The CDR3 runs to 14 residues. The CDR3 DNA reads TGCAGTGCTAGGGGAGGGGCCGATGTAGAGACCCAGTACTTC. This translates into CSARGGADVETQYF.

The rearrangement joins TRBV28 to TRBJ1-5; D unresolved. V was pared by 6 bases and J by 4 bases, with 19 bases between. The germline gives CDR1 MDHEN, CDR2 SYDVKM. This CDR3 has 16 amino acids. The DNA of the CDR3 is TGTGCCAGCAGCCCCATTCGGTTTCCTTGGAATCAGCCCCAGCATTTT. Its protein is CASSPIRFPWNQPQHF.